This TCR beta chain was sequenced in a study of T cells in localized non-small cell lung cancer. Generated by immunoSEQ multiplex PCR, the TCRdb table keeps only in-frame clones and is missing some. The profile shows 20,000 to 30,000 clones, roughly 84% of them singletons. The CDR3 sequence is 15 residues long. Losses at the gene ends were 5 bases for V and 2 bases for J; bases not matched to a gene: 6. Looked up from germline, CDR1 is KGHSH and CDR2 is LQKENI. The sequence derives from a male donor aged 60 or over with stage I squamous cell lung carcinoma. This material consisted of peripheral blood, taken before any cancer treatment. The rearrangement joins TRBV18 to TRBJ2-3, with 8 bases that match TRBD1. The CDR3 loop reads CASSTRQGTTDTQYF. Written as DNA, the CDR3 is TGTGCCAGCTCAACCCGACAGGGGACCACAGATACGCAGTATTTT.